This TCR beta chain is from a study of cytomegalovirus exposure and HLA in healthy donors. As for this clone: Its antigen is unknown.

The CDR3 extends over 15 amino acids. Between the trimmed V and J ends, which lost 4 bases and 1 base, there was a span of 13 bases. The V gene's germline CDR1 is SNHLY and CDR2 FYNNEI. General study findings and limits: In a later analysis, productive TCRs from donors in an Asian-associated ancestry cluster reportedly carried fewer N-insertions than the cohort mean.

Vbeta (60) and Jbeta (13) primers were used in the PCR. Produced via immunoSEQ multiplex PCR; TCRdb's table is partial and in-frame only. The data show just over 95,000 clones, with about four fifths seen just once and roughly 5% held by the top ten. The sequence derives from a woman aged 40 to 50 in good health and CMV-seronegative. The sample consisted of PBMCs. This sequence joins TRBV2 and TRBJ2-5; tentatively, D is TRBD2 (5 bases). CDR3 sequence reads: CASSVQALAQETQYF. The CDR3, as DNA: TGTGCCAGCAGTGTTCAAGCGCTAGCCCAAGAGACCCAGTACTTC.